The 31 T cell receptor beta chains below all came from one sample that was sequenced in a study of cytomegalovirus exposure and HLA in healthy donors. PCR employed 60 Vbeta and 13 Jbeta primers. The table came from immunoSEQ multiplex PCR; TCRdb's copy has only in-frame clones and leaves some out. The repertoire includes under 150,000 clones, roughly three quarters of them detected once, and 5.1% sits in the top ten. The sequenced sample consisted of PBMCs. The receptor source for this set is a male donor in good health and CMV-seronegative.

The chain links TRBV6-1 to TRBJ1-1; a weak D match, TRBD1 (6 bases). V gave up 3 bases and J gave up 10 bases, with 12 bases separating them. Looked up from germline, CDR1 is MNHNS and CDR2 is SASEGT. The CDR3 runs 12 residues. The CDR3 sequence is CASSDRGTTAFF. CDR3 nucleotides: TGTGCCAGCAGTGATAGGGGGACAACAGCTTTCTTT.

V is TRBV15 and J is TRBJ1-4; tentative D call: TRBD1 (6 bases). The CDR3 covers 14 residues. Germline V lookup: CDR1 LNHNV, CDR2 YYDKDF (reference sequence). V was shortened by 0 bases and J by 7 bases, with 9 bases between the two germline ends. The CDR3 DNA sequence: TGTGCCACCAGCAGAGAGTCAGGGGCTGAAAAACTGTTTTTT. Its translation: CATSRESGAEKLFF. The full variable domain, with the rest looked up from reference TRBV15 and TRBJ1-4, is DAMVIQNPRYQVTQFGKPVTLSCSQTLNHNVMYWYQQKSSQAPKLLFHYYDKDFNNEADTPDNFQSRRPNTSFCFLDIRSPGLGDTAMYLCATSRESGAEKLFFGSGTQLSVL.

V gene TRBV13 combines with J gene TRBJ1-4; D remains unclear. V was shortened by 6 bases and J by 0 bases, with 14 bases between the two germline ends. Germline values: CDR1 PRHDT, CDR2 FYEKMQ (reference sequence). The CDR3 has 16 amino acids. The CDR3 nucleotides are TGTGCCAGCAGGCCCGGGGATAGGGCAACTAATGAAAAACTGTTTTTT. Amino acid sequence: CASRPGDRATNEKLFF.

J is TRBJ2-3 and V is TRBV5-4, with 7 positions matching TRBD1. Germline V gene data show CDR1 as SGHNT and CDR2 as YYREEE (reference sequence). V shed 4 bases, J shed 0 bases, and the junction held 2 bases outside the gene matches. The CDR3 extends over 14 amino acids. The CDR3: CASSAQGSTDTQYF. The CDR3 DNA reads as TGTGCCAGCAGCGCACAGGGGAGCACAGATACGCAGTATTTT.

V gene TRBV19 combines with J gene TRBJ1-1; tentative D call: TRBD1 (5 bases). The CDR3 is made up of 15 amino acids. The V gene's germline CDR1 is LNHDA and CDR2 SQIVND (reference sequence). The ends were cut back, 6 bases at V and 3 bases at J, with 17 bases in the middle. CDR3 sequence reads: CASSLNWGGDTEAFF. The CDR3 bases are TGTGCCAGTAGCCTAAACTGGGGAGGGGACACTGAAGCTTTCTTT. Filled out from reference TRBV19 and TRBJ1-1, the complete variable domain reads DGGITQSPKYLFRKEGQNVTLSCEQNLNHDAMYWYRQDPGQGLRLIYYSQIVNDFQKGDIAEGYSVSREKKESFPLTVTSAQKNPTAFYLCASSLNWGGDTEAFFGQGTRLTVV.

This clone appeared a few times. The V call is TRBV28, the J call TRBJ1-1; 11 nucleotides agree with TRBD1. The trim removed 6 bases at V and 10 bases at J, leaving 10 bases unmatched. Looked up from germline, CDR1 is MDHEN and CDR2 is SYDVKM. The CDR3 spans 14 residues. DNA for the CDR3: TGTGCCAGCAGGCCCGGAGGGACAGGGGGACGAGCTTTCTTT. This sequence encodes CASRPGGTGGRAFF.

This chain uses TRBV29-1 with TRBJ1-2, with 9 bases matching TRBD1. The germline V gene encodes CDR1 SQVTM and CDR2 ANQGSEA. The CDR3 has 11 residues. V was pared by 6 bases and J by 8 bases, with 4 bases of the junction left unmatched. The CDR3 DNA is TGCAGCGTCCCTACAGGGGGCGGCTACACCTTC. This sequence encodes CSVPTGGGYTF.

The chain carries TRBV29-1 and TRBJ1-1; D gene unclear. V lost 7 bases and J lost 0, with 12 bases in between. The CDR3 spans 13 residues. CDR1 and CDR2 (germline): SQVTM, ANQGSEA. CDR3 DNA: TGCAGCGACCGGAGAGGGCTGAACACTGAAGCTTTCTTT. Protein product: CSDRRGLNTEAFF.

This clone has more than one count but fewer than ten. V is TRBV25-1 and J is TRBJ1-1; D gene uncertain. The germline CDR1 and CDR2 sequences are MGHDK and SYGVNS. V was trimmed by 3 bases and J by 6 bases, leaving 5 bases between them. The CDR3 contains 11 residues. The CDR3 DNA reads TGTGCCAGCAGTGATGGCCCTGAAGCTTTCTTT. Its translation: CASSDGPEAFF.

The chain recombines TRBV30 with TRBJ2-2; 8 bases line up with TRBD1. V lost 0 bases to trimming and J lost 1 base; unmatched junction nucleotides: 4. The CDR3 extends over 16 amino acids. Looked up from germline, CDR1 is GTSNPN and CDR2 is SVGIG (reference sequence). The CDR3 sequence: CAWSVRTGMNTGELFF. The CDR3, as DNA: TGTGCCTGGAGTGTCCGGACAGGGATGAACACCGGGGAGCTGTTTTTT.

The V gene is TRBV6-4, the J gene TRBJ1-2; 10 bases agree with TRBD1. In germline, CDR1 is MRHNA, CDR2 SNTAGT. Losses at the gene ends were 5 bases for V and 6 bases for J; bases not matched to a gene: 6. The CDR3 is made up of 14 amino acids. The CDR3 spells CASSTGTGVDGYTF. The CDR3 DNA sequence: TGTGCCAGCAGTACCGGGACAGGGGTGGATGGCTACACCTTC.

The chain couples TRBV4-1 to TRBJ2-2; D remains ambiguous. This CDR3 is 15 amino acids long. The germline V gene has CDR1 MGHRA and CDR2 YSYEKL. The ends were cut back, 0 bases at V and 6 bases at J, with 11 bases in the middle. The CDR3 DNA sequence: TGCGCCAGCAGCCAAGAGGAGCCTGGAGCCGGGGAGCTGTTTTTT. As protein: CASSQEEPGAGELFF.

The rearrangement joins TRBV7-9 to TRBJ1-1; D gene unclear. Trimming removed 3 bases from V and 5 bases from J, with 16 bases in between. Germline loops: CDR1 SEHNR, CDR2 FQNEAQ (reference sequence). This CDR3 is 15 amino acids long. The DNA of the CDR3 is TGTGCCAGCAGCTTTATTCGGCCATCCAGGACTGAAGCTTTCTTT. This encodes CASSFIRPSRTEAFF.

V gene TRBV9 combines with J gene TRBJ2-3, with 12 bases fitting TRBD2. Germline-derived CDR1 and CDR2 are SGDLS and YYNGEE. The CDR3 spans 15 residues. Losses at the gene ends were 5 bases for V and 6 bases for J; bases not matched to a gene: 7. In nucleotides, the CDR3 is TGTGCCAGCAGTGAACTAGCGGGGGGTACGGATACGCAGTATTTT. This gives the protein CASSELAGGTDTQYF.

A single count supports this clone. This chain joins TRBV23-1 and TRBJ2-6; a weak D match, TRBD2 (7 bases). TRBV23-1 is marked as an open reading frame, function uncertain. V lost 0 bases, J lost 4 bases, and 22 bases lay in between. The CDR3 has 20 residues. CDR3 coding DNA: TGCGCCAGCAGTCAATCGGGGGGGCCAAAGCGGAGGACCGGGGCCAACGTCCTGACTTTC. Residues: CASSQSGGPKRRTGANVLTF.

J is TRBJ2-7 and V is TRBV5-6; 7 bases are shared with TRBD1. This CDR3 comprises 13 residues. Germline assignment: CDR1 SGHDT and CDR2 YYEEEE. Losses at the gene ends were 4 bases for V and 6 bases for J; bases not matched to a gene: 7. The CDR3 DNA reads as TGTGCCAGCAGCGGCCAGACAGGGTCCGAGCAGTACTTC. Protein: CASSGQTGSEQYF.

The V call is TRBV30, the J call TRBJ2-3, with D perhaps TRBD2 (5 bases). Germline V gene sequence: CDR1 GTSNPN, CDR2 SVGIG (reference sequence). V lost 2 bases to trimming and J lost 0 bases, with 6 bases between them. The CDR3 totals 13 residues. CDR3 DNA sequence: TGTGCCTGGAGTAGAGGGAGCACAGATACGCAGTATTTT. Amino acids: CAWSRGSTDTQYF.

V usage is TRBV27 and J usage is TRBJ1-2, with TRBD1 identical over 10 bases. The ends lost 5 bases at V and 4 bases at J; junction bases unmatched: 7. CDR1 and CDR2 (germline): MNHEY, SMNVEV (reference sequence). The CDR3 sequence is 15 residues long. CDR3 protein: CASSPRTGGFYGYTF. CDR3 DNA: TGTGCCAGCAGTCCCCGGACAGGGGGGTTCTATGGCTACACCTTC.

The gene calls are TRBV5-6 and TRBJ1-6, with TRBD1 matching over 7 bases. Germline V CDR1 and CDR2: SGHDT, YYEEEE. The CDR3 covers 15 residues. The V and J ends lost 4 bases and 6 bases, in that order; junction bases with no gene match: 7. The CDR3 spells CASSMRDRANSPLHF. CDR3 DNA: TGTGCCAGCAGCATGAGAGACAGGGCTAATTCACCCCTCCACTTT.

The rearrangement links TRBV4-3 to TRBJ2-3, with a tentative D call TRBD2 (5 bases). The CDR3 is 15 residues long. From germline, CDR1 is LGHNA and CDR2 YSLEER. Trimming cost V 4 bases and J 0 bases, with 11 bases left between them. The CDR3 nucleotides are TGCGCCAGCAGCCCACTAGTGGATAGCACAGATACGCAGTATTTT. This sequence encodes CASSPLVDSTDTQYF.

J is TRBJ2-1 and V is TRBV28; no clear D gene. V was cut by 4 bases and J by 8 bases, with 6 bases left in between. Germline lookup yields CDR1 MDHEN and CDR2 SYDVKM. This CDR3 is built from 11 residues. The chain's CDR3 is CASSSFHEQFF. The CDR3 nucleotides read TGTGCCAGCAGTTCCTTCCATGAGCAGTTCTTC.

This rearrangement joins TRBV18 to TRBJ1-1; 7 nucleotides match TRBD1. V trimming: 4 bases; J trimming: 1 base; junction bases outside the gene matches: 9. Germline assignment: CDR1 KGHSH and CDR2 LQKENI. The length of the CDR3 is 16 residues. The CDR3 region is CASSQRQTGKNTEAFF. DNA for the CDR3: TGTGCCAGCTCACAGAGACAGACAGGGAAGAACACTGAAGCTTTCTTT.

As regards this clone: In this CDR3 the conserved last residue, phenylalanine or tryptophan, is missing, so a read error is likely. The gene calls are TRBV11-3 and TRBJ2-2, with D perhaps matching TRBD1 (5 bases). This CDR3 contains 15 residues. Germline V CDR1 and CDR2: SGHNT, YENEEA. Trimming left V 4 bases short and J 1 base short, with 10 bases between. The CDR3 here is CASSSSTGNTGELFL. Written as DNA, the CDR3 is TGTGCCAGCAGCTCATCCACAGGGAACACCGGGGAGCTGTTTCTT.

The chain uses TRBV28 and TRBJ2-7, with TRBD1 identical over 8 bases. After removal of 3 bases from V and 6 bases from J, the junction contained 4 bases not matched to a gene. CDR1 MDHEN and CDR2 SYDVKM come from the germline V gene. The CDR3 contains 13 residues. CDR3 DNA: TGTGCCAGCAGTTTTTGGACAGGGACCGAGCAGTACTTC. Translated: CASSFWTGTEQYF.

V and J are TRBV5-1 and TRBJ2-5; the D gene is possibly TRBD1 (6 bases). CDR1 and CDR2 from the germline V gene are SGHRS and YFSETQ. The ends were cut back, 2 bases at V and 5 bases at J, with 13 bases in the middle. The CDR3 is 14 amino acids. CDR3 in amino acids: CASSLIQGMETQYF. The CDR3 DNA follows: TGCGCCAGCAGCTTAATTCAGGGGATGGAGACCCAGTACTTC.

This clone was found a few times. CDR3 DNA sequence: TGTGCCAGCACCCCTGGCAGCGCGAACACTGAAGCTTTCTTT. Protein sequence: CASTPGSANTEAFF. The V gene is TRBV7-2, the J gene TRBJ1-1, with unresolved D. The CDR3 is 14 amino acids. Germline-derived CDR1 and CDR2 are SGHTA and FQGNSA. Deletions cut 7 bases from V and 1 base from J, with 13 bases between.

The rearrangement uses TRBV4-1 and TRBJ1-3; no reliable D call. CDR1 is MGHRA and CDR2 is YSYEKL in the germline V gene. V lost 1 base, J lost 4 bases, and 11 bases lay in between. This CDR3 spans 15 amino acids. The CDR3 region is CASSQVWEMGNTIYF. In DNA form, the CDR3 reads TGCGCCAGCAGCCAAGTCTGGGAGATGGGAAACACCATATATTTT.

In regard to this clone: Other DNA sequences of this sample code for an identical CDR3. The chain uses TRBV27 and TRBJ1-2; D possibly corresponds to TRBD1 (5 bases). The V gene's germline CDR1 is MNHEY and CDR2 SMNVEV (reference sequence). This CDR3 comprises 14 residues. The V end lost 5 bases, the J end lost 3 bases, and 13 bases lay between the germline ends. The CDR3 sequence is CASSPRQTYYGYTF. The CDR3 coding sequence is TGTGCCAGCAGTCCACGACAGACCTACTATGGCTACACCTTC.

This rearrangement joins TRBV27 to TRBJ2-7, with TRBD2 identical over 10 bases. CDR3 length equals 15 residues. The junction had 4 bases not matched to a gene; V was cut back by 3 bases and J by 2 bases. Germline CDR1 reads MNHEY; CDR2 reads SMNVEV (reference sequence). The chain's CDR3 is CASSFSSGGTYEQYF. CDR3 in DNA: TGTGCCAGCAGTTTTTCTAGCGGGGGAACCTACGAGCAGTACTTC.

The genes are TRBV18 and TRBJ2-5; TRBD1 is a possible D gene (5 bases). The ends were cut back, 3 bases at V and 0 bases at J, with 8 bases in the middle. The V gene's germline CDR1 is KGHSH and CDR2 LQKENI. This CDR3 spans 14 amino acids. The CDR3 DNA reads as TGTGCCAGCTCACCGGGGCTAAACCAAGAGACCCAGTACTTC. Protein: CASSPGLNQETQYF.

This sequence joins TRBV18 and TRBJ1-2; the D is unclear. There are 13 residues in the CDR3. Germline CDR1 reads KGHSH; CDR2 reads LQKENI. V was pared by 3 bases and J by 4 bases, with 9 bases between. CDR3 DNA: TGTGCCAGCTCACCTGACATTACCTATGGCTACACCTTC. It yields the protein CASSPDITYGYTF.